This T cell receptor (beta chain) originates from a study of T cell responses to AZD1222 COVID-19 vaccine. CDR3 length: 13 amino acids. Germline V gene lookup returns CDR1 LGHDT and CDR2 YNNKEL (reference sequence). The V gene lost 3 bases and the J gene lost 8 bases, with 13 bases spanning the gap. Study-wide findings and caveats: Most donors were white British, females outnumbered males, and clonal diversity was possibly underestimated. The study reported that nearly half of spike-specific TCRs target unmutated variant regions. Vaccine-associated CD4 TCRs ranged over spike, dominating at 160-218 and 743-854.

Produced via immunoSEQ multiplex PCR; TCRdb's table is partial and in-frame only. Among about 75,000 clones listed, 88% were seen once. Comments on this clone: Antigen unknown.

The sample consisted of peripheral blood, taken 28 days after the second dose of the MenACWY control vaccine. V usage is TRBV3-1 (or the pseudogene TRBV3-2) and J usage is TRBJ1-2, with D maybe TRBD1 (5 bases). The sequence derives from an adult who received the MenACWY meningococcal vaccine as a control. CDR3 sequence (DNA): TGTGCCAGCAGCCAGGGACCGAGCGGGGGCTACACCTTC. This codes for CASSQGPSGGYTF.